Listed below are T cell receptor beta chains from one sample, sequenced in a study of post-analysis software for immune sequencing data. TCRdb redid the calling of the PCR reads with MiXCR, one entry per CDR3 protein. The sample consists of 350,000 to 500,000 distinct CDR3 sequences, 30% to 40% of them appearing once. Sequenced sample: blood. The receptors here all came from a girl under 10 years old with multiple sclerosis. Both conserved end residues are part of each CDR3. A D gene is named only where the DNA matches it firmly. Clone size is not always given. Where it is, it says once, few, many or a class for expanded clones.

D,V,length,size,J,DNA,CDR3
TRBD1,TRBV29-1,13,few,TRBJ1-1,TGCAGCGTTCAGGGACAGGGGAACACTGAAGCTTTCTTT,CSVQGQGNTEAFF
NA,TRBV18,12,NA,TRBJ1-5,TGTGCCAGCTCCGGCAGCAATCAGCCCCAGCATTTT,CASSGSNQPQHF
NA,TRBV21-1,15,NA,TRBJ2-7,TGTGCCAGCAGCGGACGAAGGGAATCCCGCTACGAGCAGTACTTC,CASSGRRESRYEQYF
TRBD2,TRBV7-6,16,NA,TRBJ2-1,TGTGCCAGCAGCTTAAGTCTAGCGGGACACTACAATGAGCAGTTCTTC,CASSLSLAGHYNEQFF
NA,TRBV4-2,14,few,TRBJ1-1,TGTGCCAGCAGCCAAAAGGGGGGTGACACTGAAGCTTTCTTT,CASSQKGGDTEAFF
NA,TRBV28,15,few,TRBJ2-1,TGTGCCAGCAGTTCCCCCTCGACTAGGAGCTATGAGCAGTTCTTC,CASSSPSTRSYEQFF
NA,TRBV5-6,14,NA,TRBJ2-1,TGTGCCAGCAGCTTCACAGGGAGGTCCTACGAGCAGTTCTTC,CASSFTGRSYEQFF
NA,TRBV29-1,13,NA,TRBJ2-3,TGCAGCGCCACTTTCGTTGGTTTGTATACGCAGTATTTT,CSATFVGLYTQYF
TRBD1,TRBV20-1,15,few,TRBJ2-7,TGCAGTGCTAAACCCGGGACAGGAGGGAGCTACGAGCAGTACTTC,CSAKPGTGGSYEQYF
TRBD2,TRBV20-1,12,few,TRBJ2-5,TGCAGTGCTAGAGATCAATCCCTAGCGGAGTACTTC,CSARDQSLAEYF
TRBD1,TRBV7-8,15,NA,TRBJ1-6,TGTGCCAGCAGAAGGACAGGGTCCGCTGATTCACCCCTCCACTTT,CASRRTGSADSPLHF
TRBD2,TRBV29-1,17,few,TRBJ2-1,TGCAGCGTTGAAGGCACCCCCCGCGGGGGGACCTACAATGAGCAGTTCTTC,CSVEGTPRGGTYNEQFF
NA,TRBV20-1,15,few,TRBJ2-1,TGCAGTGCTGGACTCGCTTGGGACACCGAGGGCGAGCAGTTCTTC,CSAGLAWDTEGEQFF
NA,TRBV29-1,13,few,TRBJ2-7,TGCAGCGCCTTTCTCGGAACCCTCTACGAGCAGTACTTC,CSAFLGTLYEQYF
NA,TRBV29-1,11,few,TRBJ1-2,TGCAGCGTTGGCCAGGGCTATGGCTACACCTTC,CSVGQGYGYTF
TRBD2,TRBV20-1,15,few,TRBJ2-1,TGCAGTGCTAGTGGGACTAGCGGGGGGGCGAATGAGCAGTTCTTC,CSASGTSGGANEQFF
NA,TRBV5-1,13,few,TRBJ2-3,TGCGCCAGCAGGGTACAGGGCACAGATACGCAGTATTTT,CASRVQGTDTQYF
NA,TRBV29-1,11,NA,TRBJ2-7,TGCAGCGTTGAACAGGGCTACGAGCAGTACTTC,CSVEQGYEQYF
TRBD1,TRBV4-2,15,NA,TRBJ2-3,TGTGCCAGCAGCCAAGGACAGACAGGGGCAGATACGCAGTATTTT,CASSQGQTGADTQYF
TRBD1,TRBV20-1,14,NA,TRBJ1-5,TGCAGTGCTAGAAGGGACAGGGTTAGTCAGCCCCAGCATTTT,CSARRDRVSQPQHF
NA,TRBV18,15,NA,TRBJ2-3,TGTGCCAGCTCACCACCGTCTGCCCAGGGGGATACGCAGTATTTT,CASSPPSAQGDTQYF
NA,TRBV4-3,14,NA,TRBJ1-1,TGCGCCAGCAGCCAAGTCATCGGGGGCACTGAAGCTTTCTTT,CASSQVIGGTEAFF
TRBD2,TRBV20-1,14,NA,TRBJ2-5,TGCAGTGCCGCCCCCCCCGTGTGGGGGGGGACCCAGTACTTC,CSAAPPVWGGTQYF
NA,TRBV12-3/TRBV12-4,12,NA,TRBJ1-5,TGTGCCACAAAGGGACCCGGTCAGCCCCAGCATTTT,CATKGPGQPQHF
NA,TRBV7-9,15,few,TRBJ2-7,TGTGCCAGCAGCTTAGGGGATTCCTTCCTCTACGAGCAGTACTTC,CASSLGDSFLYEQYF
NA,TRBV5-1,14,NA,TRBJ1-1,TGCGCCAGCAGCTTGGCCGACGGGGGCACTGAAGCTTTCTTT,CASSLADGGTEAFF
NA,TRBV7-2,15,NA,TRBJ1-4,TGTGCCAGCAGCTCCGCAGGGTGGGGGCATGAAAAACTGTTTTTT,CASSSAGWGHEKLFF
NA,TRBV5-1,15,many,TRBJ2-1,TGCGCCAGCAGCGTTCAAGGGGCAGGGGACAATGAGCAGTTCTTC,CASSVQGAGDNEQFF
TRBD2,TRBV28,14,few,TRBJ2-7,TGTGCCAGCAGTCCCAGCGGGACTACCTACGAGCAGTACTTC,CASSPSGTTYEQYF
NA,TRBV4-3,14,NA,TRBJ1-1,TGCGCCAGCAGCCAAGGGTGGTTGGGCACTGAAGCTTTCTTT,CASSQGWLGTEAFF
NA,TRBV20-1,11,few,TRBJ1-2,TGCAGTGTAGGGGCGCTGAGTGGCTACACCTTC,CSVGALSGYTF
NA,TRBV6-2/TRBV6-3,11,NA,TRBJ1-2,TGTGCCAGCATGGCGTTTTATGGCTACACCTTC,CASMAFYGYTF
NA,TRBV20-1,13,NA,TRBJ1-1,TGCAGTGCGAGGGGGGCGGTAAACACTGAAGCTTTCTTT,CSARGAVNTEAFF
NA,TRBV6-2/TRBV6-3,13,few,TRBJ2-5,TGTGCCAGCAGTCCCTCGGGACAAGAGACCCAGTACTTC,CASSPSGQETQYF
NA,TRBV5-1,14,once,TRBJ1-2,TGCGCCAGCAGCTTGGCCCACAATAACTATGGCTACACCTTC,CASSLAHNNYGYTF
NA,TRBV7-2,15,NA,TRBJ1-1,TGTGCCAGCAGCTTAGGTGGATCGGTGAACACTGAAGCTTTCTTT,CASSLGGSVNTEAFF
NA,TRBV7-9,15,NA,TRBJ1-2,TGTGCCAGCAGCTTAGGTCCGGCGTTGAGTGGTGGCTACACCTTC,CASSLGPALSGGYTF
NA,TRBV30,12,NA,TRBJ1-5,TGTGCCTGGAGTGCTCCTCATCAGCCCCAGCATTTT,CAWSAPHQPQHF
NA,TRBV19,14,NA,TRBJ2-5,TGTGCCAGTAGTATTTTGGCGGGACGAGAGACCCAGTACTTC,CASSILAGRETQYF
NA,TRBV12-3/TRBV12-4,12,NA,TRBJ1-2,TGTGCCAGCAGTGCTCCGACCTATGGCTACACCTTC,CASSAPTYGYTF
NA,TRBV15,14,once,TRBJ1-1,TGTGCCACCAGCCCCCCTGGGTGGTACACTGAAGCTTTCTTT,CATSPPGWYTEAFF
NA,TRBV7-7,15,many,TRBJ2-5,TGTGCTAGCAGCTTCACGACAGGGACTACAGAGACCCAGTACTTC,CASSFTTGTTETQYF
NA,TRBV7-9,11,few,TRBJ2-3,TGTGCCAGCAGCTTTAAGGATACGCAGTATTTT,CASSFKDTQYF
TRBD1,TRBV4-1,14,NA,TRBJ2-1,TGCGCCAGCAGCCATCCGGGACAGACCAATGAGCAGTTCTTC,CASSHPGQTNEQFF
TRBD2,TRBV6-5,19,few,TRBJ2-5,TGTGCCAGCAGTTACTCGAGTCGAGCACTAGCGGGGGTGTCGGAGACCCAGTACTTC,CASSYSSRALAGVSETQYF
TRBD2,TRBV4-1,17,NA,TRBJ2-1,TGCGCCAGCAGCACATTTTTAGCGGGGGTACGCTCCTATGAGCAGTTCTTC,CASSTFLAGVRSYEQFF